This T cell receptor beta chain was obtained from a study of T cell responses to AZD1222 COVID-19 vaccine. Whole-study findings and limits: Nearly half of spike-specific TCRs reportedly go after variant regions that carry no mutations. Donors skewed white British and female; clonal diversity was possibly underestimated.

This clone was seen a single time. Its antigen remains unknown. Sequenced by immunoSEQ multiplex PCR; TCRdb stores in-frame clones only, minus some. The profile shows approximately 110,000 clones, approximately 85% of them singletons. CDR3 length: 15 amino acids. Trimming removed 3 bases from V and 8 bases from J, with 16 bases in between. Germline CDR1 MRHNA, CDR2 SNTAGT. The chain links TRBV6-4 to TRBJ1-4; a possible D gene is TRBD1 (5 bases). Here the sequenced sample was peripheral blood, taken 28 days after the second AZD1222 dose. This receptor was taken from an adult who received the AZD1222 COVID-19 vaccine. CDR3 residues: CASSELPGRREKLFF. The CDR3 bases are TGTGCCAGCAGTGAATTGCCAGGGCGGCGCGAAAAACTGTTTTTT.